Below, 20 T cell receptor beta chains from the same sample are listed, as sequenced in a study of response to subunit inactivated influenza vaccine (dated by TCRdb to the late 2010s). Libraries were made using RT-PCR. TCRdb records Illumina HiSeq 2500 as the sequencer. Using fastp trimming at Q25 and MiXCR clonotype assembly, TCRdb reanalyzed the public sequencing data and kept in-frame beta chains. Rows matching on CDR3 protein sequence are summarized as one entry with the most common DNA and genes. The table for this sample lists 650,000 to 800,000 distinct CDR3 sequences; around 18% of them were counted only once. Roughly 10% of the sample is taken by the ten largest. Sequences were derived from PBMCs from blood, sampled more than 4 days after vaccination. The receptors stem from a man over 45 who received an inactivated influenza vaccine. Donor details come from another sample of the same person, matched by shared clones.

There are a few counts of this clonotype. The gene calls are TRBV2 and TRBJ1-1; no firm D call. V lost 4 bases, J lost 0 bases, and 12 bases lay in between. Germline values: CDR1 SNHLY, CDR2 FYNNEI. The CDR3 sequence is 15 residues long. The CDR3 DNA reads as TGTGCCAGCAGTGTTCACAGAGACATGAACACTGAAGCTTTCTTT. Amino acids: CASSVHRDMNTEAFF.

The chain uses TRBV7-2 and TRBJ2-1, with 12 bases that match TRBD1. The V gene end was trimmed by 11 bases and the J gene end by 6 bases; junction bases not matched to a gene: 8. The CDR3 is 14 amino acids. Germline-derived CDR1 and CDR2 are SGHTA and FQGNSA. CDR3 DNA: TGTGCCGGAAAGGGACAGGGGGCAAGCAATGAGCAGTTCTTC. Its translation is CAGKGQGASNEQFF.

This clonotype was seen only a few times. The rearrangement joins TRBV20-1 to TRBJ1-1; D remains unclear. Trimming took off 6 bases at V and 6 bases at J, with 14 bases between the two ends. The CDR3 runs 12 residues. CDR1 and CDR2 (germline): DFQATT, SNEGSKA (reference sequence). CDR3 region: CSATRVDPEAFF. In nucleotides, the CDR3 is TGCAGTGCCACAAGGGTAGATCCTGAAGCTTTCTTT.

The chain is built from TRBV10-3 and TRBJ1-2; D call uncertain. The CDR3 totals 12 residues. The germline V gene has CDR1 ENHRY and CDR2 SYGVKD. The V gene lost 7 bases and the J gene lost 1 base, with 7 bases spanning the gap. This CDR3 is CAINYSNYGYTF. The CDR3 nucleotides read TGTGCCATCAATTACAGTAACTATGGCTACACCTTC.

With respect to this clonotype: The germline gene is not matched at one end of the junction; a read error may be the cause. The V call is TRBV4-3, the J call TRBJ2-1, with 8 bases aligning to TRBD1. Germline CDR1 LGHNA, CDR2 YSLEER. This CDR3 is built from 17 residues. The CDR3 protein is CACSQAGGLSSYNEQFF. DNA of the CDR3: TGCGCCTGCAGCCAAGCAGGGGGCCTAAGCTCCTACAATGAGCAGTTCTTC.

This clonotype was seen only a few times. V is TRBV29-1 and J is TRBJ2-3; weak D call: TRBD2 (6 bases). The germline CDR1 and CDR2 sequences are SQVTM and ANQGSEA. Trimming took off 5 bases at V and 2 bases at J, with 14 bases between the two ends. The CDR3 length is 14 residues. CDR3 nucleotides: TGCAGCGTTCTAGCGTCCCAGTCCACAGATACGCAGTATTTT. This sequence encodes CSVLASQSTDTQYF.

The rearrangement uses TRBV20-1 and TRBJ1-1; 8 bases match TRBD1. The germline V gene encodes CDR1 DFQATT and CDR2 SNEGSKA (reference sequence). J was trimmed by 4 bases and V by 5 bases; bases with no gene match: 6. This CDR3 region has 13 residues. The CDR3 nucleotides read TGCAGTGCTCCGGCTACAGGGGGCACTGAAGCTTTCTTT. Protein product: CSAPATGGTEAFF.

The chain carries TRBV20-1 and TRBJ2-7, with 10 bases that match TRBD1. The germline V gene has CDR1 DFQATT and CDR2 SNEGSKA (reference sequence). The CDR3 is 15 amino acids. J was trimmed by 4 bases and V by 3 bases; bases with no gene match: 9. CDR3 sequence (DNA): TGCAGTGCTAGCTCCGGACAGGGGGGTACTTACGAGCAGTACTTC. It encodes CSASSGQGGTYEQYF.

The chain is built from TRBV6-2 or TRBV6-3 and TRBJ2-7, with a tentative D call TRBD2 (5 bases). Germline V gene data show CDR1 as MNHEY and CDR2 as SVGEGT. Trimming took off 6 bases at V and 2 bases at J, with 8 bases between the two ends. The CDR3 spans 12 residues. CDR3 sequence: CASSMEAYEQYF. The CDR3 nucleotides are TGTGCCAGCAGCATGGAGGCCTACGAGCAGTACTTC.

This clonotype has just a few counts. The rearrangement links TRBV7-2 to TRBJ2-1, with D perhaps TRBD1 or TRBD2 (5 bases each). The ends were cut back, 8 bases at V and 5 bases at J, with 16 bases in the middle. CDR3 size: 14 residues. The germline gives CDR1 SGHTA, CDR2 FQGNSA. The CDR3 reads CASLAMGRDNEQFF. Here the CDR3 DNA reads TGTGCCAGCTTAGCCATGGGACGGGACAATGAGCAGTTCTTC.

This clonotype was observed a handful of times. A read error is possible here, since a much larger clone lies one base away. The gene calls are TRBV11-2 and TRBJ2-7, with 7 bases that match TRBD2. The V gene end was trimmed by 0 bases and the J gene end by 3 bases; junction bases not matched to a gene: 2. The CDR3 runs 14 residues. The V gene's germline CDR1 is SGHAT and CDR2 FQNNGV. CDR3 region: CASSLDRGGYEQYF. For the CDR3, the DNA is TGTGCCAGCAGCTTAGATCGCGGGGGCTACGAGCAGTACTTC. Drawing the rest from reference TRBV11-2 and TRBJ2-7, the complete variable domain is EAGVAQSPRYKIIEKRQSVAFWCNPISGHATLYWYQQILGQGPKLLIQFQNNGVVDDSQLPKDRFSAERLKGVDSTLKIQPAKLEDSAVYLCASSLDRGGYEQYFGPGTRLTVT.

The J gene is TRBJ1-1, the V gene TRBV5-1; D is unresolved. Germline V gene data show CDR1 as SGHRS and CDR2 as YFSETQ. With 0 bases removed from V and 5 bases from J, the gap between germline ends came to 14 bases. This CDR3 comprises 15 residues. CDR3 residues: CASSLDVGIRTEAFF. The CDR3 region has the DNA TGCGCCAGCAGCTTGGATGTCGGGATTAGAACTGAAGCTTTCTTT.

The V and J genes are TRBV28 and TRBJ2-1, with a weak D call TRBD2 (5 bases). The CDR3 has 13 residues. Trimming shortened V by 7 bases and J by 4 bases, and 11 bases separated the two germline ends. Per the germline V gene, CDR1 is MDHEN and CDR2 is SYDVKM. CDR3 DNA sequence: TGTGCCAGCATGCGGGCGTCGTACAATGAGCAGTTCTTC. Translation gives CASMRASYNEQFF.

The rearrangement uses TRBV29-1 and TRBJ2-3, with 10 bases identical to TRBD2. There are 18 residues in the CDR3. The V segment lost 0 bases and the J segment 14 bases; nucleotides outside the gene matches: 23. Germline values: CDR1 SQVTM, CDR2 ANQGSEA. The CDR3 reads CSVEDVQASGGRPPPGYF. CDR3 nucleotide sequence: TGCAGCGTTGAAGATGTTCAGGCTAGCGGGGGCCGGCCTCCCCCGGGGTATTTT.

The chain couples TRBV7-6 to TRBJ2-7; weak D call: TRBD2 (5 bases). V lost 2 bases, J lost 5 bases, and 22 bases lay in between. Germline V gives CDR1 SGHVS, CDR2 FNYEAQ. CDR3 length equals 17 residues. CDR3 DNA sequence: TGTGCCAGCAGCTTATCACCATACAGCGGCGGAATTAACGAGCAGTACTTC. It translates to CASSLSPYSGGINEQYF. Together with reference TRBV7-6 and TRBJ2-7, the CDR3 gives the full variable domain: GAGVSQSPRYKVTKRGQDVALRCDPISGHVSLYWYRQALGQGPEFLTYFNYEAQQDKSGLPNDRFSAERPEGSISTLTIQRTEQRDSAMYRCASSLSPYSGGINEQYFGPGTRLTVT.

The gene calls are TRBV6-1 and TRBJ1-5, with a possible D match to TRBD1 (5 bases). Looked up from germline, CDR1 is MNHNS and CDR2 is SASEGT. This CDR3 has 15 amino acids. V shed 6 bases and J shed 0 bases, with 12 bases lying between them. The chain's CDR3 is CASSRTLYSNQPQHF. In nucleotides, the CDR3 is TGTGCCAGCAGCCGGACACTGTATAGCAATCAGCCCCAGCATTTT.

J is TRBJ2-1 and V is TRBV20-1; D gene unclear. CDR1 DFQATT and CDR2 SNEGSKA come from the germline V gene (reference sequence). V lost 0 bases and J lost 4, with 10 bases in between. The CDR3 consists of 14 residues. The CDR3 region is CSARDLPDYNEQFF. The CDR3 DNA reads as TGCAGTGCTAGAGATCTACCCGATTACAATGAGCAGTTCTTC.

The CDR3 spells CASSVRQVSNQPQHF. CDR3 sequence (DNA): TGTGCCAGCAGCGTCCGACAGGTGAGCAATCAGCCCCAGCATTTT. This rearrangement joins TRBV6-1 to TRBJ1-5, with a tentative D call TRBD1 (6 bases). V was clipped by 6 bases and J by 1 base, with 13 bases between them. The CDR3 runs to 15 residues. CDR1 and CDR2 (germline): MNHNS, SASEGT.

This clonotype was found a few times. The gene calls are TRBV4-3 and TRBJ2-1; D remains unclear. The CDR3 has 17 amino acids. The V end was cut by 0 bases, the J end by 8 bases, with 20 bases between. CDR1 and CDR2 (germline): LGHNA, YSLEER. CDR3 bases: TGCGCCAGCAGCCAAGAGTCGGAAGGGTTCAGACTCTATGAGCAGTTCTTC. The encoded protein is CASSQESEGFRLYEQFF.

The V gene is TRBV15, the J gene TRBJ1-5; the D is unclear. V lost 4 bases to trimming and J lost 4 bases, with 14 bases between them. The CDR3 spans 15 residues. The germline CDR1 and CDR2 sequences are LNHNV and YYDKDF (reference sequence). The CDR3 DNA sequence: TGTGCCACCAGCATAGCTCCCTTGGGGAATCAGCCCCAGCATTTT. Residues: CATSIAPLGNQPQHF.